The 27 T cell receptor beta chains below come from one sample, sequenced in a study of blood T cell repertoires in COVID-19. The table came from immunoSEQ multiplex PCR; TCRdb's copy has only in-frame clones and leaves some out. This sample has around 150,000 clones, with less than 80% found just once. The sample comprised peripheral blood. These receptor sequences come from a woman older than 75 with active or convalescent COVID-19.

The rearrangement links TRBV13 to TRBJ1-1; D not certain. Germline values: CDR1 PRHDT, CDR2 FYEKMQ (reference sequence). The CDR3 runs to 15 residues. Trimming removed 2 bases at V and 6 bases at J, with 16 bases between. CDR3 DNA sequence: TGTGCCAGCAGCTTATCCCGACGAGGCGCGGCTGAAGCTTTCTTT. Translation gives CASSLSRRGAAEAFF.

The chain employs TRBV9 and TRBJ1-3; no clear D. This CDR3 region has 13 residues. The V gene lost 3 bases and the J gene lost 0 bases, with 4 bases spanning the gap. The germline CDR1 and CDR2 sequences are SGDLS and YYNGEE. CDR3 region: CASSGSSGNTIYF. The DNA for the CDR3 is TGTGCCAGCAGCGGGAGCTCTGGAAACACCATATATTTT.

The chain carries TRBV5-1 and TRBJ1-2; D perhaps matches TRBD1 (5 bases). Trimming cost V 6 bases and J 4 bases, with 13 bases left between them. Looked up from germline, CDR1 is SGHRS and CDR2 is YFSETQ. This CDR3 has 13 residues. For the CDR3, the DNA is TGCGCCAGCACCCTGACAGTTGGCTATGGCTACACCTTC. Protein product: CASTLTVGYGYTF. Variable domain in full (rest from reference TRBV5-1 and TRBJ1-2): KAGVTQTPRYLIKTRGQQVTLSCSPISGHRSVSWYQQTPGQGLQFLFEYFSETQRNKGNFPGRFSGRQFSNSRSEMNVSTLELGDSALYLCASTLTVGYGYTFGSGTRLTVV.

The chain recombines TRBV15 with TRBJ1-1; possible D gene TRBD1, 6 bases. The CDR3 is 14 residues long. From germline, CDR1 is LNHNV and CDR2 YYDKDF (reference sequence). V was pared by 4 bases and J by 3 bases, with 12 bases between. The CDR3 sequence is CATSIGRGDTEAFF. CDR3 sequence (DNA): TGTGCCACCAGCATAGGGAGGGGGGACACTGAAGCTTTCTTT. The full variable domain, in which reference TRBV15 and TRBJ1-1 provide the parts outside the CDR3, is DAMVIQNPRYQVTQFGKPVTLSCSQTLNHNVMYWYQQKSSQAPKLLFHYYDKDFNNEADTPDNFQSRRPNTSFCFLDIRSPGLGDTAMYLCATSIGRGDTEAFFGQGTRLTVV.

J is TRBJ2-5 and V is TRBV3-1 (or the pseudogene TRBV3-2); 8 nucleotides match TRBD1. The junction had 2 bases not matched to a gene; V was cut back by 4 bases and J by 1 base. CDR3 length equals 14 residues. CDR1 is LGHDT and CDR2 is YNNKEL in the germline V gene (reference sequence). As DNA, the CDR3 is TGTGCCAGCAGCCGGACAGGGCCCCAAGAGACCCAGTACTTC. It specifies CASSRTGPQETQYF.

The chain employs TRBV9 and TRBJ2-5; D perhaps matches TRBD2 (5 bases). Germline V lookup: CDR1 SGDLS, CDR2 YYNGEE. This CDR3 is 14 amino acids long. V lost 4 bases, J lost 1 base, and 11 bases lay in between. The CDR3 reads CASSRTGVQETQYF. The CDR3 DNA sequence: TGTGCCAGCAGCCGCACCGGGGTCCAAGAGACCCAGTACTTC. Full variable domain (remainder filled in from reference TRBV9 and TRBJ2-5): DSGVTQTPKHLITATGQRVTLRCSPRSGDLSVYWYQQSLDQGLQFLIQYYNGEERAKGNILERFSAQQFPDLHSELNLSSLELGDSALYFCASSRTGVQETQYFGPGTRLLVL.

The gene calls are TRBV18 and TRBJ1-4, with 10 bases fitting TRBD1. Trimming took 3 bases from V and 8 from J; bases not matched to a gene: 3. Per the germline V gene, CDR1 is KGHSH and CDR2 is LQKENI. This CDR3 is 14 amino acids long. The CDR3 loop is CASSPPGQGEKLFF. CDR3 bases: TGTGCCAGCTCACCGCCGGGACAGGGGGAAAAACTGTTTTTT. Full variable domain (missing parts from reference TRBV18 and TRBJ1-4): NAGVMQNPRHLVRRRGQEARLRCSPMKGHSHVYWYRQLPEEGLKFMVYLQKENIIDESGMPKERFSAEFPKEGPSILRIQQVVRGDSAAYFCASSPPGQGEKLFFGSGTQLSVL.

The rearrangement uses TRBV11-2 and TRBJ2-1; D ambiguous. Germline lookup yields CDR1 SGHAT and CDR2 FQNNGV. Trimming left V 0 bases short and J 2 bases short, with 5 bases between. The CDR3 is 14 amino acids. DNA of the CDR3: TGTGCCAGCAGCTTAGACAGGCCCTACAATGAGCAGTTCTTC. It specifies CASSLDRPYNEQFF. The full variable domain, its missing parts supplied by reference TRBV11-2 and TRBJ2-1, is EAGVAQSPRYKIIEKRQSVAFWCNPISGHATLYWYQQILGQGPKLLIQFQNNGVVDDSQLPKDRFSAERLKGVDSTLKIQPAKLEDSAVYLCASSLDRPYNEQFFGPGTRLTVL.

This clone has just one count. The chain couples TRBV7-2 to TRBJ2-3; 8 bases align to TRBD2. This CDR3 has 17 residues. Germline CDR1 is SGHTA and CDR2 is FQGNSA. V lost 2 bases, J lost 7 bases, and 14 bases stayed unmatched. The CDR3 sequence: CASSLSQSGGALYTQYF. In nucleotides, the CDR3 is TGTGCCAGCAGCTTAAGCCAGTCGGGGGGGGCGTTGTATACGCAGTATTTT.

This clone was recorded only once. J is TRBJ1-2 and V is TRBV3-1 (or the pseudogene TRBV3-2); weak D call: TRBD1 (6 bases). Deletions cut 4 bases from V and 6 bases from J, with 15 bases between. The CDR3 sequence is 14 residues long. Germline-derived CDR1 and CDR2 are LGHDT and YNNKEL (reference sequence). The CDR3: CASSRLSGADGYTF. The CDR3 bases are TGTGCCAGCAGCCGACTTTCAGGGGCGGATGGCTACACCTTC.

The chain recombines TRBV9 with TRBJ2-5; 7 nucleotides align to TRBD2. V lost 2 bases and J lost 2; bases outside the gene matches: 15. Germline CDR1 reads SGDLS; CDR2 reads YYNGEE. The CDR3 sequence is 18 residues long. The CDR3 reads CASSVVSSGPGGQETQYF. The CDR3 DNA sequence: TGTGCCAGCAGCGTTGTATCTAGCGGCCCCGGGGGGCAAGAGACCCAGTACTTC.

The gene calls are TRBV29-1 and TRBJ1-3, with D possibly TRBD1 on 6 matching bases. Germline loops: CDR1 SQVTM, CDR2 ANQGSEA. This CDR3 has 13 amino acids. The germline V and J ends were trimmed by 6 bases and 3 bases, with 12 bases remaining between them. This CDR3 reads CSVIQGGGNTIYF. CDR3 DNA sequence: TGCAGCGTCATACAGGGCGGTGGAAACACCATATATTTT.

This chain joins TRBV19 and TRBJ2-2; possibly TRBD2 for D (6 bases). The germline gives CDR1 LNHDA, CDR2 SQIVND (reference sequence). The V and J ends lost 1 base and 0 bases respectively, with 15 bases between them. The CDR3 is 18 amino acids. CDR3 nucleotide sequence: TGTGCCAGTAGTATAGTCTACACGCGGGGCGCGAACACCGGGGAGCTGTTTTTT. It codes for CASSIVYTRGANTGELFF.

This clone was recorded once. This rearrangement joins TRBV12-3 or TRBV12-4 to TRBJ2-7, with D possibly being TRBD2 (5 bases). This CDR3 region has 12 residues. V lost 6 bases and J lost 6, with 12 bases in between. CDR3 amino acids: CASSPDGVEQYF. CDR3 nucleotides: TGTGCCAGCAGCCCTGACGGGGTCGAGCAGTACTTC.

This clone was found once. The gene calls are TRBV19 and TRBJ1-1; D uncertain. In germline, CDR1 is LNHDA, CDR2 SQIVND (reference sequence). The CDR3 contains 14 residues. V was cut by 5 bases and J by 0 bases, with 10 bases left in between. DNA of the CDR3: TGTGCCAGTAGTCAAAGACTCATGAACACTGAAGCTTTCTTT. Translation gives CASSQRLMNTEAFF.

This clone has more than one count but fewer than ten. V usage is TRBV16 and J usage is TRBJ1-5; D gene unclear. CDR1 is KGHSY and CDR2 is FQNENV in the germline V gene. V lost 4 bases and J 1 base, leaving 11 bases between the germline ends. There are 15 residues in the CDR3. The CDR3 nucleotides read TGTGCCAGCAGCCCATTCAGCGTGAGCAATCAGCCCCAGCATTTT. It encodes CASSPFSVSNQPQHF.

This clone was seen only a few times. The chain links TRBV2 to TRBJ1-3; D gene unclear. The CDR3 sequence is 15 residues long. V was pared by 6 bases and J by 0 bases, with 12 bases between. Germline V gene lookup returns CDR1 SNHLY and CDR2 FYNNEI. CDR3: CASSATPDSGNTIYF. The CDR3 DNA is TGTGCCAGCAGCGCCACACCCGACTCTGGAAACACCATATATTTT.

V is TRBV30 and J is TRBJ1-4; the match to TRBD1 covers 9 bases. Germline V gene sequence: CDR1 GTSNPN, CDR2 SVGIG (reference sequence). The ends lost 1 base at V and 10 bases at J; junction bases unmatched: 13. This CDR3 spans 16 amino acids. The DNA of the CDR3 is TGTGCCTGGAGTGCGGGACAGGGCAAGCAAATAGGAAAACTGTTTTTT. Translating gives CAWSAGQGKQIGKLFF.

This chain's CDR3 is CASSQVRGFGNTIYF. The DNA for the CDR3 is TGTGCCAGCAGCCAAGTAAGAGGGTTTGGAAACACCATATATTTT. The rearrangement joins TRBV3-1 (or the pseudogene TRBV3-2) to TRBJ1-3; D ambiguous. The length of the CDR3 is 15 residues. CDR1 is LGHDT, CDR2 YNNKEL, per germline (reference sequence). V lost 1 base to trimming and J lost 3 bases, with 10 bases between them.

This chain links TRBV7-9 with TRBJ2-5, with D possibly being TRBD1 (5 bases). The germline V and J ends were trimmed by 1 base and 3 bases, with 9 bases remaining between them. CDR3 length equals 14 residues. Germline lookup yields CDR1 SEHNR and CDR2 FQNEAQ (reference sequence). CDR3 sequence (DNA): TGTGCCAGCAGCTTAGTACAGGCGGAAGAGACCCAGTACTTC. Its protein product is CASSLVQAEETQYF.

This sequence joins TRBV30 and TRBJ1-6; TRBD1 matches 9 bases. J was trimmed by 11 bases and V by 3 bases; bases with no gene match: 8. The CDR3 is 14 residues long. CDR1 is GTSNPN, CDR2 SVGIG, per germline (reference sequence). CDR3 loop: CAWRIGTGTTPLHF. Written as DNA, the CDR3 is TGTGCCTGGAGGATAGGGACAGGGACGACACCCCTCCACTTT.

J is TRBJ1-2 and V is TRBV30; 9 bases line up with TRBD1. CDR1 and CDR2 (germline): GTSNPN, SVGIG (reference sequence). The CDR3 runs to 11 residues. V lost 3 bases and J lost 7; bases outside the gene matches: 0. For the CDR3, the DNA is TGTGCCTGGAGGGACAGGGGTGGCTACACCTTC. Translated, it gives CAWRDRGGYTF.

This clone was detected once. The V call is TRBV2, the J call TRBJ2-1, with 9 bases identical to TRBD1. CDR1 is SNHLY and CDR2 is FYNNEI in the germline V gene. V was clipped by 7 bases and J by 9 bases; unmatched bases: 7. This CDR3 comprises 13 residues. CDR3 in amino acids: CASNPQGAGEQFF. CDR3 nucleotides: TGTGCCAGCAATCCACAGGGGGCGGGTGAGCAGTTCTTC.

This clone has a single count. This chain links TRBV9 with TRBJ1-2, with 8 nucleotides matching TRBD1. CDR1 and CDR2 from the germline V gene are SGDLS and YYNGEE. CDR3 size: 12 residues. Trimming removed 3 bases from V and 7 bases from J; junction bases left unmatched: 2. CDR3 DNA sequence: TGTGCCAGCAGCGAACAGGGGGTTGGCTACACCTTC. It is translated as CASSEQGVGYTF.

DNA for the CDR3: TGCGCCAGCAGCCCAGGGACTAGTGGGGATGAGCAGTTCTTC. Its translation is CASSPGTSGDEQFF. The chain is built from TRBV5-1 and TRBJ2-1; 8 bases match TRBD2. Trimming cost V 4 bases and J 8 bases; bases outside gene matches: 8. CDR3 length: 14 residues. CDR1 and CDR2 (germline): SGHRS, YFSETQ.

The gene calls are TRBV6-2 or TRBV6-3 and TRBJ1-2; D remains unclear. This CDR3 contains 12 residues. The V gene's germline CDR1 is MNHEY and CDR2 SVGEGT. V was pared by 5 bases and J by 8 bases, with 12 bases between. CDR3 sequence (DNA): TGTGCCAGCAGTACGGGAAGATGGGGCTACACCTTC. Translating gives CASSTGRWGYTF.

V gene TRBV28 combines with J gene TRBJ1-2; 8 nucleotides match TRBD1. The CDR3 length is 13 residues. Germline assignment: CDR1 MDHEN and CDR2 SYDVKM. The trim removed 5 bases at V and 8 bases at J, leaving 7 bases unmatched. In DNA form, the CDR3 reads TGTGCCAGCAGTGGACAGGGCTCTCTCGGCTACACCTTC. It specifies CASSGQGSLGYTF.